This T cell receptor beta chain is from a study of T cell responses to AZD1222 COVID-19 vaccine. The germline CDR1 and CDR2 sequences are MNHEY and SVGEGT. V lost 2 bases, J lost 3 bases, and 7 bases lay in between. This CDR3 is 13 amino acids long. Clones were read by immunoSEQ multiplex PCR, and TCRdb kept only the in-frame ones, dropping some. Of roughly 190,000 clones in the sample, approximately 92% were seen once. This sample comprised peripheral blood, obtained on day 0 of AZD1222 vaccination. V is TRBV6-2 or TRBV6-3 and J is TRBJ1-1, with D possibly TRBD1 on 5 matching bases. This sequence was found in an adult in good health. The CDR3 region is CASSYRGYTEAFF. Written as DNA, the CDR3 is TGTGCCAGCAGTTACAGGGGTTACACTGAAGCTTTCTTT.